This TCR beta chain was found in a study of T cells in Graves' hyperthyroidism and ophthalmopathy. Regions amplified from RNA transcripts were the TCR beta CDR3 regions. A set of HTBI primers served as the primers for a first-round RT-PCR of the TCR CDR3. TCRdb analysed the multiplex PCR reads with MiXCR anew, one entry per CDR3 protein. Here the sample spans 300,000 to 350,000 distinct CDR3 sequences, around a sixth being singletons. In its sample, this clonotype was seen many times. Its antigen remains unknown. Per germline, CDR1 SGHVS and CDR2 FQNEAQ. V lost 5 bases and J lost 2, with 13 bases in between. The CDR3 runs to 15 residues. Patients having uncontrolled infection, another autoimmune disease, pregnancy or lactation were not included. Approximately 9.3 ml of fresh peripheral blood supplied the PBMCs. Overall study results and limits: Most expanded thyroid clonotypes above 0.001 recurred in blood.

This clonotype was obtained from a woman aged 40 to 50 with Graves' ophthalmopathy. The chain links TRBV7-8 to TRBJ2-1; tentatively, D is TRBD2 (6 bases). The sample consisted of blood. The CDR3 DNA is TGTGCCAGCAGCCTTCGGGAGAACCCCTACAATGAGCAGTTCTTC. This translates into CASSLRENPYNEQFF.